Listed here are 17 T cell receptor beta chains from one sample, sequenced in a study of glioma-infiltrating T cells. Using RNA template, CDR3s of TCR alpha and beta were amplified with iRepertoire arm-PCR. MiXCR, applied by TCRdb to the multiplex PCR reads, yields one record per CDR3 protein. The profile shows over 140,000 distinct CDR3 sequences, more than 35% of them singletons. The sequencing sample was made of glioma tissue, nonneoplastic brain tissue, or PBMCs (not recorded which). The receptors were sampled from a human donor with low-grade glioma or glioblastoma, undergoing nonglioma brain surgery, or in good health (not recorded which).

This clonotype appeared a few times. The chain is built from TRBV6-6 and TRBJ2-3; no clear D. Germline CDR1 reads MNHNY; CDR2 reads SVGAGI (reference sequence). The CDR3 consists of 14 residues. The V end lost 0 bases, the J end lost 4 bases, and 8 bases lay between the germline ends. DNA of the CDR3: TGTGCCAGCAGTTACTCTGATATACCAGATACGCAGTATTTT. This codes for CASSYSDIPDTQYF.

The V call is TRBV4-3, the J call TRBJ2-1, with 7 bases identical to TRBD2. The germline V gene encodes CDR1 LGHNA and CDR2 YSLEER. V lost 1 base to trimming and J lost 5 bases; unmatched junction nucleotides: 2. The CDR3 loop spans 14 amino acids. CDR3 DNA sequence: TGCGCCAGCAGCCAAGCGCTAGCGGACAATGAGCAGTTCTTC. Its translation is CASSQALADNEQFF.

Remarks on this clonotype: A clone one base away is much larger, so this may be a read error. The CDR3 DNA follows: TGTGCCAGTGGCCGGGACAGGGAGAATTCACCCCTCCACTTT. It encodes CASGRDRENSPLHF. The gene calls are TRBV19 and TRBJ1-6; TRBD1 agrees at 9 bases. The CDR3 consists of 14 residues. Germline V lookup: CDR1 LNHDA, CDR2 SQIVND (reference sequence). V shed 8 bases, J shed 7 bases, and the junction held 6 bases outside the gene matches. Based on the CDR3 plus reference TRBV19 and TRBJ1-6, the full variable domain is DGGITQSPKYLFRKEGQNVTLSCEQNLNHDAMYWYRQDPGQGLRLIYYSQIVNDFQKGDIAEGYSVSREKKESFPLTVTSAQKNPTAFYLCASGRDRENSPLHFGNGTRLTVT.

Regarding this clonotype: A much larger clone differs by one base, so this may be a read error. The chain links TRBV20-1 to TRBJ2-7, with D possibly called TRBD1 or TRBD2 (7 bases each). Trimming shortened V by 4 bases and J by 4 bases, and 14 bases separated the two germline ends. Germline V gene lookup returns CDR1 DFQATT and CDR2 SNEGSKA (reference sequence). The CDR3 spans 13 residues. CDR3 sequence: CSAKSQGGYEQYF. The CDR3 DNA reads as TGCAGTGCTAAGTCCCAGGGGGGGTACGAGCAGTACTTC.

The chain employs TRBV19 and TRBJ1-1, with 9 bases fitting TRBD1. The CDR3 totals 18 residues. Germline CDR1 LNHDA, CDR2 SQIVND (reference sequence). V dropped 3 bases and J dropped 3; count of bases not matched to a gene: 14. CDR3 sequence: CASSIIQGQGRSDTEAFF. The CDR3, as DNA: TGTGCCAGTAGTATCATCCAAGGACAGGGGCGGAGTGACACTGAAGCTTTCTTT.

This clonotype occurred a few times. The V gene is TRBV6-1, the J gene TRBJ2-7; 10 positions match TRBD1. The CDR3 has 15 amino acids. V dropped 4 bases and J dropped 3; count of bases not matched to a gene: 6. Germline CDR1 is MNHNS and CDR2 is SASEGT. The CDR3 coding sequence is TGTGCCAGCAGTGGCCAGGACAGGGGGAACTACGAGCAGTACTTC. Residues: CASSGQDRGNYEQYF.

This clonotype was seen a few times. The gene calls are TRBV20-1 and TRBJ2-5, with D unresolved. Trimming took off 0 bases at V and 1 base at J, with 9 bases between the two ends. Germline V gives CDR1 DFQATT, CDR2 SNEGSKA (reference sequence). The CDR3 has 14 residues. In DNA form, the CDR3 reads TGCAGTGCTAGAGATGCGCGGTTCCAAGAGACCCAGTACTTC. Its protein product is CSARDARFQETQYF.

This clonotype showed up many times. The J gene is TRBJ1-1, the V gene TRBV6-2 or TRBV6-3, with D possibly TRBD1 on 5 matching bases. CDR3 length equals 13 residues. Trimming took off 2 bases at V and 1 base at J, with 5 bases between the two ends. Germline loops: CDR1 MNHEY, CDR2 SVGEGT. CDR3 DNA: TGTGCCAGCAGTTACAGGGGGAACACTGAAGCTTTCTTT. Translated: CASSYRGNTEAFF.

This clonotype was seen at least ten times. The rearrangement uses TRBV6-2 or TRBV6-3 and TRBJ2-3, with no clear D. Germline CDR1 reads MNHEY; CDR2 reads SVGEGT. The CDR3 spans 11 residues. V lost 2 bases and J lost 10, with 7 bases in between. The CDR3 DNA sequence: TGTGCCAGCAGTTACGGGTGGGCGCAGTATTTT. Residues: CASSYGWAQYF.

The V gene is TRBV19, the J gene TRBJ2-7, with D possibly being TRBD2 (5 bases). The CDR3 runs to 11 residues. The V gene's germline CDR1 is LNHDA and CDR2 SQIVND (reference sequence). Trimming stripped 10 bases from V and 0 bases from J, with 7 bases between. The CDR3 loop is CATGLSYEQYF. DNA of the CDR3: TGTGCCACCGGACTCTCCTACGAGCAGTACTTC.

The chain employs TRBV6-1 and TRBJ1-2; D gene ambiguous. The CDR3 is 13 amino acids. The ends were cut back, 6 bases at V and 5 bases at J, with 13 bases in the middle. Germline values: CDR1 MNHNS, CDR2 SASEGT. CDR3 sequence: CASRRVGKYGYTF. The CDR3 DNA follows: TGTGCCAGCAGACGCGTAGGGAAATATGGCTACACCTTC.

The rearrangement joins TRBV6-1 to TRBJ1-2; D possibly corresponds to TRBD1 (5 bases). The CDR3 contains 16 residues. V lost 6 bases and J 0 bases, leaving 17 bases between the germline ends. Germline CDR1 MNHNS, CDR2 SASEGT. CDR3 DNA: TGTGCCAGCAGCCGAGATTCAGTGACAGCTAACTATGGCTACACCTTC. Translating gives CASSRDSVTANYGYTF.

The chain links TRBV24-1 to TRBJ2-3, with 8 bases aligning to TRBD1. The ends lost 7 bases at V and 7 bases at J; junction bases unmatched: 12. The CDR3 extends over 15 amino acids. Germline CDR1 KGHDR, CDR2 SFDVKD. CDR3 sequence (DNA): TGTGCCACCAGCTCCCGGGACAGGAGGGGAAATACGCAGTATTTT. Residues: CATSSRDRRGNTQYF.

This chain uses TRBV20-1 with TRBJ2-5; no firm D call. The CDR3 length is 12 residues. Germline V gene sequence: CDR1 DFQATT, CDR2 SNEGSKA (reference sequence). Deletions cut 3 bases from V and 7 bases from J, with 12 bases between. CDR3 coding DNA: TGCAGTGCTAGTCCGAACCCAGGGACCCAGTACTTC. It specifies CSASPNPGTQYF.

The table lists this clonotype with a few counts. Written as DNA, the CDR3 is TGTGCCACCAGCAGGGACAGGGGTTACACTGAAGCTTTCTTT. Residues: CATSRDRGYTEAFF. The V gene is TRBV15, the J gene TRBJ1-1, with 9 bases lining up with TRBD1. After removal of 3 bases from V and 3 bases from J, the junction contained 2 bases not matched to a gene. The V gene's germline CDR1 is LNHNV and CDR2 YYDKDF (reference sequence). The CDR3 is made up of 14 amino acids.

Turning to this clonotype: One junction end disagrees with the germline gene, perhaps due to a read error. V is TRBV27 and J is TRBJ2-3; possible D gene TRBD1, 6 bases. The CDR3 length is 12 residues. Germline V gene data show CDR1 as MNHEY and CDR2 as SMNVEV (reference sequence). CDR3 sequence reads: CASSRGKDTRYF. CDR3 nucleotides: TGTGCCAGCAGCAGGGGCAAGGATACGCGGTATTTT.

CDR3 sequence reads: CASLPLTPDRRNTGELFF. The CDR3 DNA sequence: TGTGCCAGCCTACCCTTAACTCCGGACAGGCGGAACACCGGGGAGCTGTTTTTT. The chain links TRBV6-5 to TRBJ2-2; 7 bases fit TRBD1. Germline CDR1 MNHEY, CDR2 SVGAGI. Trimming cost V 8 bases and J 1 base; bases outside gene matches: 16. This CDR3 spans 18 amino acids.